This entry lists 6 T cell receptor beta chains sequenced from one sample in a study of identical twins. Using its own MiXCR run on the 5' RACE reads, TCRdb lists one record per CDR3 protein. Here the sample spans about 240,000 distinct CDR3 sequences, around 7.6% being singletons. A further study also used this sample, focusing on yellow fever vaccine responses in identical twins.

Input material: CD8+ T cells sorted from blood. These TCRs come from a woman aged 18 to 35 in good health.

This clonotype has at least ten counts. The CDR3 here is CASSLEGAPSYEQYF. In DNA, the CDR3 is TGCGCCAGCAGCTTGGAGGGTGCACCCTCCTACGAGCAGTACTTC. The chain links TRBV5-1 to TRBJ2-7; no clear D. Germline CDR1 is SGHRS and CDR2 is YFSETQ. The CDR3 is made up of 15 amino acids. V lost 0 bases and J lost 0, with 10 bases in between.

This clonotype was seen at least ten times. The chain joins TRBV7-2 to TRBJ2-1, with unresolved D. The CDR3 sequence is 14 residues long. Germline CDR1 is SGHTA and CDR2 is FQGNSA. V lost 1 base to trimming and J lost 0 bases, with 4 bases between them. The CDR3 DNA sequence: TGTGCCAGCAGCTTAGGTCGCTCCTACAATGAGCAGTTCTTC. It is translated as CASSLGRSYNEQFF.

The chain has TRBV9 and TRBJ2-1; maybe TRBD2 (6 bases). The germline gives CDR1 SGDLS, CDR2 YYNGEE. There are 14 residues in the CDR3. Between the trimmed V and J ends, which lost 2 bases and 7 bases, there was a span of 13 bases. CDR3 residues: CASSVGGGWNEQFF. CDR3 DNA sequence: TGTGCCAGCAGCGTCGGGGGAGGATGGAATGAGCAGTTCTTC.

This clonotype was seen a handful of times. The J gene is TRBJ2-1, the V gene TRBV6-2 or TRBV6-3; the match to TRBD1 covers 9 bases. The germline CDR1 and CDR2 sequences are MNHEY and SVGEGT. The CDR3 has 15 amino acids. J gave up 5 bases and V 5 bases, and 7 bases lay outside the gene matches. CDR3 amino acids: CASSTDRGINNEQFF. CDR3 in DNA: TGTGCCAGCAGTACCGACAGGGGGATTAACAATGAGCAGTTCTTC.

This clonotype occurred a few times. This chain connects TRBV5-5 to TRBJ2-7; D call uncertain. Germline CDR1 SGHKS, CDR2 YYEKEE (reference sequence). The length of the CDR3 is 11 residues. Trimming pared 6 bases from V and 7 bases from J, leaving 11 bases between. The CDR3 here is CASNNMGEQYF. For the CDR3, the DNA is TGTGCCAGCAATAATATGGGAGAGCAGTACTTC.

This clonotype was recorded a few times. This chain joins TRBV7-9 and TRBJ1-6; unclear D gene. The CDR3 covers 14 residues. Germline V gives CDR1 SEHNR, CDR2 FQNEAQ (reference sequence). The ends were cut back, 3 bases at V and 5 bases at J, with 8 bases in the middle. The CDR3, as DNA: TGTGCCAGCAGCTTGGATGGGAATAATTCACCCCTCCACTTT. It is translated as CASSLDGNNSPLHF.